Listed here are 25 T cell receptor beta chains from one sample, sequenced in a study of blood T cells in healthy people across ages. For the second PCR, which ran for 7 to 11 cycles, a sample-barcoded 5' primer and a J-beta primer mix were used. TCRdb itself ran the 5' RACE reads through MiXCR, one entry per CDR3 protein. The table has under 1 million distinct CDR3 sequences, under 45% seen once. The material sequenced was blood. These receptors came from a man in his fifties or sixties in good health.

Turning to this clonotype: Just one base apart from a much larger clone, this may be a read error. The V call is TRBV7-9, the J call TRBJ1-2; perhaps TRBD1 as D (6 bases). CDR1 is SEHNR, CDR2 FQNEAQ, per germline (reference sequence). The CDR3 is 16 residues long. CDR3 protein: CAGSPKNRDENYGYTF. CDR3 bases: TGTGCCGGCAGCCCAAAAAACAGGGACGAAAACTATGGCTACACCTTC.

A remark on this clonotype: A junction boundary mismatches the germline segment, possibly from a read error. The chain uses TRBV4-1 and TRBJ2-7; 7 bases are a match to TRBD2. The end of the DNA is better explained by TRBJ2-5, so the J call may be wrong. The CDR3 is made up of 17 amino acids. Germline lookup yields CDR1 MGHRA and CDR2 YSYEKL. The CDR3 reads CTSSQDLRAGLRKTQYF. The CDR3 DNA sequence: TGCACCAGCAGCCAAGATCTGCGAGCGGGGCTTAGGAAGACCCAGTACTTC.

Only a few counts were recorded for this clonotype. This chain connects TRBV5-1 to TRBJ2-5; 7 nucleotides line up with TRBD1. V was pared by 5 bases and J by 0 bases, with 7 bases of the junction left unmatched. Germline loops: CDR1 SGHRS, CDR2 YFSETQ. The CDR3 covers 15 residues. The CDR3 sequence is CASRQGTAYQETQYF. The CDR3 coding sequence is TGCGCCAGCAGGCAAGGGACAGCGTACCAAGAGACCCAGTACTTC.

This clonotype came up a few times. The rearrangement uses TRBV27 and TRBJ1-5; a weak D match, TRBD1 (5 bases). CDR1 and CDR2 (germline): MNHEY, SMNVEV (reference sequence). The CDR3 has 14 residues. Trimming shortened V by 7 bases and J by 0 bases, and 10 bases separated the two germline ends. CDR3 coding DNA: TGTGCCAGCAAAGACAGTAGTAGCAATCAGCCCCAGCATTTT. Its protein product is CASKDSSSNQPQHF.

This rearrangement joins TRBV28 to TRBJ2-4; 7 nucleotides agree with TRBD1. This CDR3 has 17 amino acids. Unmatched junction bases numbered 7, after V lost 2 bases and J lost 0 bases. Germline assignment: CDR1 MDHEN and CDR2 SYDVKM. The CDR3 sequence: CASSLMGDSRAKNIQYF. In DNA, the CDR3 is TGTGCCAGCAGTTTAATGGGGGACAGTAGAGCCAAAAACATTCAGTACTTC.

Only a few counts were recorded for this clonotype. V usage is TRBV7-9 and J usage is TRBJ2-1; 8 bases are shared with TRBD2. After removal of 0 bases from V and 7 bases from J, the junction contained 11 bases not matched to a gene. The CDR3 is made up of 17 amino acids. Germline V CDR1 and CDR2: SEHNR, FQNEAQ (reference sequence). In DNA, the CDR3 is TGTGCCAGCAGCTTAGCGCCGGCGGGGGGCCCGGGTAATGAGCAGTTCTTC. Amino acids: CASSLAPAGGPGNEQFF.

The chain couples TRBV4-1 to TRBJ2-2; D is ambiguous. CDR1 MGHRA and CDR2 YSYEKL come from the germline V gene. This CDR3 has 15 residues. V lost 4 bases, J lost 0 bases, and 9 bases lay in between. This CDR3 reads CASSRGFSNTGELFF. Written as DNA, the CDR3 is TGCGCCAGCAGCCGGGGATTTTCGAACACCGGGGAGCTGTTTTTT.

The rearrangement links TRBV28 to TRBJ2-4; D perhaps matches TRBD1 (5 bases). The last part of the DNA fits TRBJ2-7 better; the J call may be wrong. This CDR3 is built from 14 residues. Germline CDR1 MDHEN, CDR2 SYDVKM. DNA for the CDR3: TGTGCCAGCAGTTCAAATGGACATACTTACGAGCAGTACTTC. It codes for CASSSNGHTYEQYF.

This clonotype has ten or more counts. The chain has TRBV11-2 and TRBJ2-7; 8 nucleotides align to TRBD1. V lost 1 base and J lost 0; bases outside the gene matches: 5. CDR3 length: 16 residues. Germline assignment: CDR1 SGHAT and CDR2 FQNNGV. CDR3 region: CASSLVVTGGSYEQYF. The CDR3 DNA reads as TGTGCCAGCAGCTTAGTGGTTACAGGGGGCTCCTACGAGCAGTACTTC.

J is TRBJ1-2 and V is TRBV11-2; 8 bases map to TRBD1. The germline V gene has CDR1 SGHAT and CDR2 FQNNGV. CDR3 length equals 15 residues. V shed 2 bases, J shed 6 bases, and the junction held 8 bases outside the gene matches. CDR3 in DNA: TGTGCCAGCAGCTTATTTGTGGCAGGGGGCGATGGCTACACCTTC. It encodes CASSLFVAGGDGYTF.

This clonotype has just a few counts. The V and J genes are TRBV3-1 and TRBJ1-2; D gene ambiguous. This CDR3 is built from 12 residues. V dropped 2 bases and J dropped 10 bases, with 11 bases sitting between them. Germline CDR1 and CDR2: LGHDT and YNNKEL (reference sequence). CDR3 amino acids: CASSQRGNSYTF. The DNA of the CDR3 is TGTGCCAGCAGCCAACGGGGAAATTCCTACACCTTC.

The J gene is TRBJ1-5, the V gene TRBV7-9; no reliable D call. Germline lookup yields CDR1 SEHNR and CDR2 FQNEAQ (reference sequence). V shed 5 bases and J shed 2 bases, with 16 bases lying between them. The CDR3 is 16 residues long. The CDR3: CASSPLGPTGNQPQHF. CDR3 DNA sequence: TGTGCCAGCAGCCCCTTAGGACCCACGGGCAATCAGCCCCAGCATTTT.

This clonotype was counted only a few times. The rearrangement links TRBV7-9 to TRBJ1-5, with unresolved D. CDR1 is SEHNR, CDR2 FQNEAQ, per germline (reference sequence). The CDR3 has 14 amino acids. Between the trimmed V and J ends, which lost 1 base and 3 bases, there was a span of 7 bases. CDR3 DNA: TGTGCCAGCAGCTTAGACGGATTCAATCAGCCCCAGCATTTT. Residues: CASSLDGFNQPQHF.

The chain combines TRBV21-1 with TRBJ2-7; the table's D call, TRBD1, has no DNA check behind it. TRBV21-1 is marked as a pseudogene. This CDR3 is 11 amino acids long. CDR3 protein: CASIPWDEQYF. For the CDR3, the DNA is TGTGCCAGCATTCCCTGGGACGAGCAGTACTTC.

The chain is built from TRBV9 and TRBJ2-1; TRBD2 might be the D (6 bases). V was clipped by 0 bases and J by 2 bases, with 18 bases between them. Germline CDR1 SGDLS, CDR2 YYNGEE. The CDR3 consists of 18 residues. The CDR3 loop is CASSVVSGPGGAYNEQFF. CDR3 in DNA: TGTGCCAGCAGCGTAGTTTCCGGACCCGGGGGAGCCTACAATGAGCAGTTCTTC.

The rearrangement joins TRBV7-2 to TRBJ2-3; D is ambiguous. The ends were cut back, 4 bases at V and 8 bases at J, with 13 bases in the middle. CDR1 SGHTA and CDR2 FQGNSA come from the germline V gene. This CDR3 comprises 13 residues. DNA of the CDR3: TGTGCCAGCAGCTCGTCCTTGGGCATTACGCAGTATTTT. Amino acids: CASSSSLGITQYF. The full variable domain, its missing parts supplied by reference TRBV7-2 and TRBJ2-3, is GAGVSQSPSNKVTEKGKDVELRCDPISGHTALYWYRQSLGQGLEFLIYFQGNSAPDKSGLPSDRFSAERTGGSVSTLTIQRTQQEDSAVYLCASSSSLGITQYFGPGTRLTVL.

Points on this clonotype: It is unclear where the CDR3 begins or ends on the DNA, so no DNA is shown, and the CDR3 is as TCRdb lists it. The chain combines TRBV12-5 with TRBJ1-5. Inclusive of both ends, the CDR3 amounts to 16 amino acids. Germline CDR1 reads LGHNT; CDR2 reads FRNRAP. CDR3 residues: CASGLAQASDNQPQHF.

The chain joins TRBV12-3 or TRBV12-4 to TRBJ2-7, with 9 bases that match TRBD1. This CDR3 region has 13 residues. After removal of 4 bases from V and 2 bases from J, the junction contained 0 bases not matched to a gene. The CDR3 loop reads CASSWTGAYEQYF. The CDR3 bases are TGTGCCAGCAGTTGGACAGGGGCCTACGAGCAGTACTTC.

This clonotype was counted ten times or more. V gene TRBV20-1 combines with J gene TRBJ2-5; the D gene is possibly TRBD1 (6 bases). The CDR3 consists of 13 residues. Trimming shortened V by 3 bases and J by 2 bases, and 10 bases separated the two germline ends. The V gene's germline CDR1 is DFQATT and CDR2 SNEGSKA (reference sequence). CDR3 sequence: CSARRTAQETQYF. The DNA for the CDR3 is TGCAGTGCTAGGAGGACAGCGCAAGAGACCCAGTACTTC.

V gene TRBV18 combines with J gene TRBJ2-1; D is tentatively TRBD1 or TRBD2 (6 bases each). The V and J ends lost 2 bases and 5 bases respectively, with 13 bases between them. This CDR3 is 15 amino acids long. CDR1 is KGHSH and CDR2 is LQKENI in the germline V gene. The DNA for the CDR3 is TGTGCCAGCTCACCAAACGGGGGCCGAGACAATGAGCAGTTCTTC. Translating gives CASSPNGGRDNEQFF.

CDR3 sequence (DNA): TGCGCCAGCAGCCACAAGTGGAGGTACCAAGAGACCCAGTACTTC. It specifies CASSHKWRYQETQYF. The chain carries TRBV4-3 and TRBJ2-5, with D perhaps matching TRBD2 (5 bases). V lost 3 bases and J lost 0, with 11 bases in between. Germline-derived CDR1 and CDR2 are LGHNA and YSLEER. The CDR3 length is 15 residues.

This clonotype has just a few counts. The genes are TRBV9 and TRBJ2-1; no firm D call. CDR1 is SGDLS and CDR2 is YYNGEE in the germline V gene. V lost 3 bases to trimming and J lost 6 bases, with 16 bases between them. The CDR3 is 15 residues long. CDR3 DNA sequence: TGTGCCAGCAGCGCTGACCCACATGCTAGCAATGAGCAGTTCTTC. Protein product: CASSADPHASNEQFF.

The chain is built from TRBV5-1 and TRBJ1-1; D call uncertain. This CDR3 region has 15 residues. Germline CDR1 SGHRS, CDR2 YFSETQ. With 2 bases removed from V and 0 bases from J, the gap between germline ends came to 11 bases. In nucleotides, the CDR3 is TGCGCCAGCAGCTTTGGAATAGGATTGAACACTGAAGCTTTCTTT. This codes for CASSFGIGLNTEAFF.

The V gene is TRBV20-1, the J gene TRBJ2-3; D perhaps matches TRBD2 (5 bases). The CDR3 contains 15 residues. V lost 0 bases and J 1 base, leaving 11 bases between the germline ends. Germline loops: CDR1 DFQATT, CDR2 SNEGSKA (reference sequence). The CDR3 DNA reads TGCAGTGCTAGAGATCAGCGGCGGGGCACAGATACGCAGTATTTT. Encoded protein: CSARDQRRGTDTQYF.

To note about this clonotype: It may be a read error: a sequence one base away is much more abundant. This CDR3 reads CATSRGTGGQYNEQYF. In DNA form, the CDR3 reads TGTGCCACCAGCAGAGGGACAGGGGGGCAATACAATGAGCAGTACTTC. This chain joins TRBV15 and TRBJ2-1; 10 bases are shared with TRBD1. Matching the DNA end better, TRBJ2-7 makes the J call doubtful. CDR1 LNHNV and CDR2 YYDKDF come from the germline V gene (reference sequence). This CDR3 has 16 amino acids.